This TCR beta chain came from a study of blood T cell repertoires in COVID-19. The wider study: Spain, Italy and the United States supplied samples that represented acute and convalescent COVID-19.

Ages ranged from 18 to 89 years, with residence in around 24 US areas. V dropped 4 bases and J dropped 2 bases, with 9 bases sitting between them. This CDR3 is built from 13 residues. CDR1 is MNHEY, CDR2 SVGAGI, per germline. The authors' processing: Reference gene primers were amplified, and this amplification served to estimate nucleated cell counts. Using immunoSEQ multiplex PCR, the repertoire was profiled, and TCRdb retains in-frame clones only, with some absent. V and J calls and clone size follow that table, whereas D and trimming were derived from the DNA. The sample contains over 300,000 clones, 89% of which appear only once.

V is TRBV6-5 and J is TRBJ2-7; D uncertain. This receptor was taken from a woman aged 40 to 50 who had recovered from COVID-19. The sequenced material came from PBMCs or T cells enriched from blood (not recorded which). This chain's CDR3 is CASSFRSAYEQYF. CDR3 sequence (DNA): TGTGCCAGCAGTTTCAGGTCGGCCTACGAGCAGTACTTC.